This passage covers 29 T cell receptor beta chains from one sample sequenced in a study of identical twins (dated by TCRdb to between 2015 and 2016). Library preparation was by 5' RACE. Instrument used: Illumina HiSeq 2000. Through fastp at Q25 and MiXCR, TCRdb rebuilt clones from the public reads, retaining in-frame beta chains. Identical CDR3 protein sequences are pooled into one entry, listed with their most common genes and DNA. This sample is represented by 250,000 or so distinct CDR3 sequences; around 8.8% of them were singletons. The ten largest clonotypes hold 2.5% to 3.5% of the sample. These same records also appear under a second study, on yellow fever vaccine responses in identical twins.

Sequencing was performed on CD8+ T cells sorted from blood. The receptors shown here come from a woman in her late teens or twenties in good health.

The chain employs TRBV10-3 and TRBJ1-5; D ambiguous. V lost 11 bases, J lost 4 bases, and 21 bases lay in between. The CDR3 runs 15 residues. In germline, CDR1 is ENHRY, CDR2 SYGVKD. The CDR3 sequence is CAVADGVTGNQPQHF. CDR3 bases: TGTGCCGTCGCGGACGGGGTAACGGGGAATCAGCCCCAGCATTTT.

This clonotype occurred a few times. The chain is built from TRBV27 and TRBJ2-7, with 9 bases identical to TRBD2. The germline CDR1 and CDR2 sequences are MNHEY and SMNVEV (reference sequence). The CDR3 has 17 residues. The V gene end was trimmed by 5 bases and the J gene end by 3 bases; junction bases not matched to a gene: 14. CDR3 bases: TGTGCCAGCAGTCCCCAGCCGGGGCTAGCGGGATTCTACGAGCAGTACTTC. It specifies CASSPQPGLAGFYEQYF.

In its sample, this clonotype was seen a few times. This sequence joins TRBV27 and TRBJ2-3; D may be TRBD2 (7 bases). There are 14 residues in the CDR3. Trimming removed 7 bases from V and 0 bases from J, with 11 bases in between. Germline V gene data show CDR1 as MNHEY and CDR2 as SMNVEV (reference sequence). DNA of the CDR3: TGTGCCAGCACCGAGGGGGGGAGCACAGATACGCAGTATTTT. Its protein is CASTEGGSTDTQYF.

This clonotype was recorded a few times. The chain links TRBV7-3 to TRBJ2-2; D may be TRBD1 or TRBD2 (5 bases each). Germline CDR1 and CDR2: SGHTA and FQGTGA. Between the trimmed V and J ends, which lost 3 bases and 4 bases, there was a span of 12 bases. This CDR3 is built from 15 residues. The CDR3 sequence is CASSFGAGTTGELFF. The CDR3 DNA reads TGTGCCAGCAGCTTCGGGGCCGGAACCACCGGGGAGCTGTTTTTT.

This clonotype was observed a few times. The gene calls are TRBV14 and TRBJ2-3; a possible D gene is TRBD1 (6 bases). The length of the CDR3 is 14 residues. Germline V gives CDR1 SGHDN, CDR2 FVKESK. Trimming took 6 bases from V and 5 from J, leaving 15 bases between them. CDR3 nucleotides: TGTGCCAGCAGTCAGCAGGGGCCGATAGATACGCAGTATTTT. Protein: CASSQQGPIDTQYF.

In this sample, this clonotype turned up a few times. The chain recombines TRBV5-4 with TRBJ2-1, with TRBD2 matching over 9 bases. The V gene's germline CDR1 is SGHNT and CDR2 YYREEE (reference sequence). J was trimmed by 5 bases and V by 0 bases; bases with no gene match: 3. The CDR3 sequence is 15 residues long. CDR3 region: CASSLAPSGDNEQFF. The CDR3 DNA follows: TGTGCCAGCAGCTTGGCACCTAGCGGGGACAATGAGCAGTTCTTC.

This clonotype showed up many times. The chain uses TRBV12-3 or TRBV12-4 and TRBJ2-3; 9 bases fit TRBD1. V shed 6 bases, J shed 6 bases, and the junction held 7 bases outside the gene matches. This CDR3 spans 14 amino acids. CDR3 protein: CASSPQGAVDTQYF. The CDR3 nucleotides read TGTGCCAGCAGCCCACAGGGGGCCGTCGATACGCAGTATTTT.

A few counts support this clonotype. The genes are TRBV25-1 and TRBJ2-7; D remains unclear. The CDR3 consists of 11 residues. Germline-derived CDR1 and CDR2 are MGHDK and SYGVNS. Trimming pared 3 bases from V and 3 bases from J, leaving 3 bases between. The CDR3 is CASSDFYEQYF. In DNA form, the CDR3 reads TGTGCCAGCAGTGATTTCTACGAGCAGTACTTC.

The chain links TRBV6-1 to TRBJ2-7; D may match TRBD1 or TRBD2 (7 bases each). V lost 3 bases and J lost 2, with 20 bases in between. Germline V gene lookup returns CDR1 MNHNS and CDR2 SASEGT. This CDR3 has 17 residues. CDR3 sequence (DNA): TGTGCCAGCAGTGATAACCCAGGGGGGGAGTCCCCCTACGAGCAGTACTTC. Translation gives CASSDNPGGESPYEQYF.

The chain carries TRBV29-1 and TRBJ2-7, with D possibly being TRBD1 (6 bases). Germline lookup yields CDR1 SQVTM and CDR2 ANQGSEA. This CDR3 contains 13 residues. The V gene lost 1 base and the J gene lost 3 bases, with 10 bases spanning the gap. The CDR3 DNA reads as TGCAGCGTTGAAGCCCCGACAGGCTACGAGCAGTACTTC. This translates into CSVEAPTGYEQYF.

J is TRBJ2-1 and V is TRBV3-1; D ambiguous. V lost 4 bases and J lost 4, with 11 bases in between. Germline CDR1 reads LGHDT; CDR2 reads YNNKEL (reference sequence). This CDR3 has 14 residues. The CDR3 nucleotides read TGTGCCAGCAGCCCCGGGCCGGAGTACAATGAGCAGTTCTTC. The encoded protein is CASSPGPEYNEQFF.

This clonotype was seen at least ten times. This chain links TRBV4-2 with TRBJ2-7; a weak D match, TRBD1 (5 bases). Per the germline V gene, CDR1 is LGHNA and CDR2 is YNFKEQ. The CDR3 consists of 13 residues. Between the trimmed V and J ends, which lost 1 base and 3 bases, there was a span of 7 bases. CDR3 nucleotide sequence: TGTGCCAGCAGCCAAGCGCAGGGCTACGAGCAGTACTTC. Its translation is CASSQAQGYEQYF.

This clonotype was seen only a few times. CDR3 sequence (DNA): TGTGCCAGCAGCCCCGAGTTATCGATAGGCTACACCTTC. Protein sequence: CASSPELSIGYTF. The rearrangement joins TRBV27 to TRBJ1-2; D gene ambiguous. With 6 bases removed from V and 8 bases from J, the gap between germline ends came to 16 bases. Germline lookup yields CDR1 MNHEY and CDR2 SMNVEV (reference sequence). The CDR3 loop spans 13 amino acids.

This rearrangement joins TRBV2 to TRBJ2-7, with D possibly TRBD1 on 6 matching bases. CDR1 is SNHLY and CDR2 is FYNNEI in the germline V gene. The CDR3 is 13 residues long. The germline V and J ends were trimmed by 4 bases and 6 bases, with 13 bases remaining between them. The CDR3 bases are TGTGCCAGCAGTGGGACAGAGAACCCCGAGCAGTACTTC. Translated: CASSGTENPEQYF. The full variable domain, its missing parts supplied by reference TRBV2 and TRBJ2-7, is EPEVTQTPSHQVTQMGQEVILRCVPISNHLYFYWYRQILGQKVEFLVSFYNNEISEKSEIFDDQFSVERPDGSNFTLKIRSTKLEDSAMYFCASSGTENPEQYFGPGTRLTVT.

This rearrangement joins TRBV7-8 to TRBJ2-3, with D possibly matching TRBD2 (6 bases). V lost 6 bases and J lost 0, with 10 bases in between. This CDR3 is built from 14 residues. Germline V lookup: CDR1 SGHVS, CDR2 FQNEAQ. The CDR3 region has the DNA TGTGCCAGCAGGTCCGGGACTAGCACAGATACGCAGTATTTT. This sequence encodes CASRSGTSTDTQYF.

V usage is TRBV7-9 and J usage is TRBJ2-3, with TRBD1 identical over 10 bases. The CDR3 is 15 residues long. Germline CDR1 and CDR2: SEHNR and FQNEAQ (reference sequence). With 5 bases clipped from V and 3 bases from J, the junction kept 5 bases outside the gene matches. The CDR3 region has the DNA TGTGCCAGCAGCCACCGACAGGGGGCAACAGATACGCAGTATTTT. Translating gives CASSHRQGATDTQYF.

This clonotype was found a few times. This sequence joins TRBV27 and TRBJ2-7; 10 bases line up with TRBD1. Germline V gene sequence: CDR1 MNHEY, CDR2 SMNVEV (reference sequence). This CDR3 spans 15 amino acids. With 5 bases clipped from V and 4 bases from J, the junction kept 8 bases outside the gene matches. As DNA, the CDR3 is TGTGCCAGCAGTGCCCAGACAGGGGGCATATACGAGCAGTACTTC. Amino acids: CASSAQTGGIYEQYF.

This rearrangement joins TRBV4-1 to TRBJ2-7; tentative D call: TRBD1 (6 bases). Germline lookup yields CDR1 MGHRA and CDR2 YSYEKL. V lost 0 bases to trimming and J lost 6 bases, with 18 bases between them. The CDR3 extends over 16 amino acids. CDR3 in DNA: TGCGCCAGCAGCCAAGATCCCATGGACAGATTGGGCGAGCAGTACTTC. This codes for CASSQDPMDRLGEQYF.

This clonotype was recorded many times. The chain uses TRBV2 and TRBJ2-3; TRBD1 matches at 8 bases. The germline V gene has CDR1 SNHLY and CDR2 FYNNEI. This CDR3 comprises 16 residues. V was clipped by 3 bases and J by 2 bases; unmatched bases: 7. The CDR3 spells CASSDGTGPITDTQYF. The CDR3 DNA is TGTGCCAGCAGTGATGGGACAGGCCCCATCACAGATACGCAGTATTTT.

J is TRBJ2-7 and V is TRBV12-3 or TRBV12-4, with 9 bases fitting TRBD1. This CDR3 comprises 16 residues. After removal of 5 bases from V and 3 bases from J, the junction contained 11 bases not matched to a gene. The CDR3 DNA is TGTGCCAGCAGTCTAACAGGGGGCAGTCCAAACTACGAGCAGTACTTC. This sequence encodes CASSLTGGSPNYEQYF.

There are many counts of this clonotype. J is TRBJ2-1 and V is TRBV2, with D hard to call. There are 19 residues in the CDR3. Germline assignment: CDR1 SNHLY and CDR2 FYNNEI. The V end was cut by 4 bases, the J end by 8 bases, with 30 bases between. The CDR3 loop is CASSAWGITAQSLIDEQFF. In DNA form, the CDR3 reads TGTGCCAGCAGTGCTTGGGGTATAACGGCGCAAAGTCTTATAGATGAGCAGTTCTTC.

V is TRBV4-1 and J is TRBJ2-3; 10 bases are shared with TRBD1. Germline trimming cut 1 base from V and 1 base from J; bases unmatched to any gene: 2. The CDR3 spans 16 residues. Germline V gives CDR1 MGHRA, CDR2 YSYEKL. CDR3 sequence reads: CASSQGGTGGTDTQYF. The CDR3 DNA is TGCGCCAGCAGCCAAGGGGGGACAGGGGGCACAGATACGCAGTATTTT.

In its sample, this clonotype was seen a few times. CDR3 amino acids: CASSPRDGNYEQYF. For the CDR3, the DNA is TGTGCCAGCAGCCCACGGGATGGAAACTACGAGCAGTACTTC. This chain joins TRBV11-3 and TRBJ2-7, with D possibly TRBD2 on 5 matching bases. The CDR3 contains 14 residues. Germline V gene sequence: CDR1 SGHNT, CDR2 YENEEA. Trimming cost V 5 bases and J 3 bases, with 14 bases left between them.

This rearrangement joins TRBV3-1 to TRBJ2-5; D is uncertain. V gave up 2 bases and J gave up 0 bases, with 7 bases separating them. The CDR3 sequence is 14 residues long. In germline, CDR1 is LGHDT, CDR2 YNNKEL (reference sequence). CDR3 nucleotides: TGTGCCAGCAGCCAATACGGATACCAAGAGACCCAGTACTTC. Protein: CASSQYGYQETQYF.

This clonotype showed up many times. The chain uses TRBV29-1 and TRBJ2-7; tentative D call: TRBD2 (7 bases). CDR1 and CDR2 (germline): SQVTM, ANQGSEA. Deletions cut 3 bases from V and 3 bases from J, with 15 bases between. This CDR3 spans 14 amino acids. CDR3 bases: TGCAGCGTTGATCTTGGGGGAGGGGGCTACGAGCAGTACTTC. Its translation is CSVDLGGGGYEQYF.

The chain carries TRBV4-2 and TRBJ2-1, with 10 bases aligning to TRBD2. J was trimmed by 7 bases and V by 0 bases; bases with no gene match: 9. Germline V gene lookup returns CDR1 LGHNA and CDR2 YNFKEQ. This CDR3 spans 17 amino acids. The CDR3 sequence is CASSQESSGSYRNEQFF. The CDR3 DNA is TGTGCCAGCAGCCAAGAATCTAGCGGGAGCTATAGGAATGAGCAGTTCTTC.

This clonotype showed up just a few times. The chain has TRBV20-1 and TRBJ2-5, with TRBD2 matching over 16 bases. Germline CDR1 reads DFQATT; CDR2 reads SNEGSKA (reference sequence). The CDR3 is made up of 19 amino acids. Unmatched junction bases numbered 11, after V lost 1 base and J lost 3 bases. CDR3 sequence: CSARGMVIGTSGREETQYF. DNA for the CDR3: TGCAGTGCTAGAGGGATGGTCATCGGGACTAGCGGGAGGGAAGAGACCCAGTACTTC.

In this sample, this clonotype turned up a few times. This sequence joins TRBV29-1 and TRBJ2-7; 7 positions agree with TRBD2. This CDR3 has 15 amino acids. Germline assignment: CDR1 SQVTM and CDR2 ANQGSEA. The trim removed 4 bases at V and 5 bases at J, leaving 14 bases unmatched. CDR3 loop: CSVANLGGSSHEQYF. The CDR3 region has the DNA TGCAGCGTTGCTAACCTTGGCGGGAGTTCCCACGAGCAGTACTTC.

This clonotype was picked up many times. The V call is TRBV14, the J call TRBJ2-3; D gene ambiguous. The CDR3 is 14 residues long. With 4 bases removed from V and 3 bases from J, the gap between germline ends came to 11 bases. Germline loops: CDR1 SGHDN, CDR2 FVKESK. The CDR3 DNA sequence: TGTGCCAGCAGCCCTGATAGATGGACAGATACGCAGTATTTT. It specifies CASSPDRWTDTQYF.